The following is a T cell receptor (beta chain) sequence with its context. Its antigen is as yet unknown. This record comes from a study of cytomegalovirus exposure and HLA in healthy donors. Study conclusions and caveats: V- and J-gene trimming of TCR beta was linked (in a later analysis) to a missense DCLRE1C variant. CMV antigen specificity was confirmed in vitro for three CMV-associated chains. Clonal expansion was found to be greater in HLA-associated TCR beta chains than in equally common others in a later analysis.

The V end lost 4 bases, the J end lost 0 bases, and 17 bases lay between the germline ends. The CDR3 consists of 17 residues. Germline lookup yields CDR1 SGDLS and CDR2 YYNGEE. The PCR used 60 Vbeta and 13 Jbeta primers. Methods used by the authors: Roughly 11 million shared chains were among some 80 million unique TCR beta chains counted in a later analysis. The protocol was immunoSEQ multiplex PCR, while the TCRdb copy is restricted to in-frame clones and leaves out a portion. Clone size and V and J calls were adopted from that table, with D and trimming inferred from the DNA. The table lists approximately 150,000 clones, 80% to 85% of them singletons.

The V and J genes are TRBV9 and TRBJ2-4, with D possibly TRBD2 on 7 matching bases. Sequencing was done on a sample of PBMCs. This sequence originates from a man aged 30-40 years in good health and CMV-seronegative. In DNA form, the CDR3 reads TGTGCCAGCAGCCAAGAGGGGGGAGGGATAGCCAAAAACATTCAGTACTTC. Translation gives CASSQEGGGIAKNIQYF.